The present T cell receptor beta chain was sequenced within a study of blood T cell repertoires in COVID-19. Study background: Samples representing acute and convalescent COVID-19 were sourced from the United States, Italy and Spain. T cells, B-cell-depleted T cells, or PBMCs supplied cDNA or gDNA.

Trimming at V came to 0 bases and at J to 7 bases, leaving 6 bases not matched to a gene. The CDR3 has 16 residues. Germline assignment: CDR1 SGHDN and CDR2 FVKESK. Authors' data handling: The assay estimated nucleated cells by amplifying reference gene primers. Some clones are missing from TCRdb's copy, which holds only in-frame ones; the method was immunoSEQ multiplex PCR. The D gene and trimming were derived from the DNA, and the V and J assignments and clone size from that table. This table holds some 150,000 clones, approximately 84% found once. The source is a woman aged 80 or over in a cohort sampled during active or convalescent COVID-19. V usage is TRBV14 and J usage is TRBJ1-4, with 9 bases lining up with TRBD1. Sequencing was carried out using peripheral blood. The CDR3 region is CASSQEGRDRAEKLFF. Written as DNA, the CDR3 is TGTGCCAGCAGCCAAGAGGGCCGGGACAGGGCTGAAAAACTGTTTTTT.